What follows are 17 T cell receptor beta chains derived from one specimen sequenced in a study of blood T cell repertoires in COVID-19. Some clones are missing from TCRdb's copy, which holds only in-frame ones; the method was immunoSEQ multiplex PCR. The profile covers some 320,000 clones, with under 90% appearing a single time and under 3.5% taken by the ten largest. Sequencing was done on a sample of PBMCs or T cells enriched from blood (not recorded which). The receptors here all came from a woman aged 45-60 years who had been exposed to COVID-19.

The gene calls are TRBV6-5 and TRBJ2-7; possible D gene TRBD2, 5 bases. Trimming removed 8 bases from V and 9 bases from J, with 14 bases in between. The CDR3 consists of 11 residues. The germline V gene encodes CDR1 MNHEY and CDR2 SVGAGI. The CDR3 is CASVARARQYF. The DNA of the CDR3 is TGTGCCAGCGTCGCGAGGGCGCGGCAGTACTTC.

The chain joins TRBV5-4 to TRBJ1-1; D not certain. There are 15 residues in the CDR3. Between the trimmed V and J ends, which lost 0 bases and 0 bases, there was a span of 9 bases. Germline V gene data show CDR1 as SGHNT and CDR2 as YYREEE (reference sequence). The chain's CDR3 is CASSLAGVMNTEAFF. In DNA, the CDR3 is TGTGCCAGCAGCTTGGCCGGAGTGATGAACACTGAAGCTTTCTTT.

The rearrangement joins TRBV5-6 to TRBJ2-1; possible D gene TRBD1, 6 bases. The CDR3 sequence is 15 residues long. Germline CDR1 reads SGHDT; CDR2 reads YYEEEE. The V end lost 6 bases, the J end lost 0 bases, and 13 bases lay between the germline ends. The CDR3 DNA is TGTGCCAGCACGTCCGACAGGCTCTCCTACAATGAGCAGTTCTTC. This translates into CASTSDRLSYNEQFF. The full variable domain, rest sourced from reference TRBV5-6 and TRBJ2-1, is DAGVTQSPTHLIKTRGQQVTLRCSPKSGHDTVSWYQQALGQGPQFIFQYYEEEERQRGNFPDRFSGHQFPNYSSELNVNALLLGDSALYLCASTSDRLSYNEQFFGPGTRLTVL.

The CDR3 sequence: CASSYSEGTPSNQPQHF. In DNA form, the CDR3 reads TGTGCCAGCAGTTACTCTGAAGGGACACCTAGCAATCAGCCCCAGCATTTT. The chain employs TRBV6-2 or TRBV6-3 and TRBJ1-5, with D perhaps TRBD1 (6 bases). Germline CDR1 reads MNHEY; CDR2 reads SVGEGT. This CDR3 is built from 17 residues. V lost 0 bases and J lost 0, with 12 bases in between.

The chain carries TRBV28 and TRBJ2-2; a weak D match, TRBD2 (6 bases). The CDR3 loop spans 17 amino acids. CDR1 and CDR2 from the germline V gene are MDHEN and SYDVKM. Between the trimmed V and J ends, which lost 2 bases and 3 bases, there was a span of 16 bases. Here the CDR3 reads CASSLEPGLRDTGELFF. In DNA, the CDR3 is TGTGCCAGCAGTTTAGAACCGGGACTTAGGGACACCGGGGAGCTGTTTTTT.

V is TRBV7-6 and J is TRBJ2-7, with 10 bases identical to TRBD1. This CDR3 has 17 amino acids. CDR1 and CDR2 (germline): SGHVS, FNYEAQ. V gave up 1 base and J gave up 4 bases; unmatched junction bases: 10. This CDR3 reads CASSLGPRTGGGYEQYF. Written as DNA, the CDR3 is TGTGCCAGCAGCTTAGGACCTCGGACAGGGGGGGGATACGAGCAGTACTTC.

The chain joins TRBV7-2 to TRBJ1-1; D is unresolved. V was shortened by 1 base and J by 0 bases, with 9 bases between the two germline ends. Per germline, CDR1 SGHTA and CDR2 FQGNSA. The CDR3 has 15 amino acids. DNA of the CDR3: TGTGCCAGCAGCTTAGAAGGCAGCGTGAACACTGAAGCTTTCTTT. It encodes CASSLEGSVNTEAFF.

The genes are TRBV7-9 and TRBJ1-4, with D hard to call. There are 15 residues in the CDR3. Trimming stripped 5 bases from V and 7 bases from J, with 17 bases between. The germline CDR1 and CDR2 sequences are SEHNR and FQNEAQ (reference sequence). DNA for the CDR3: TGTGCCAGCAGCCCAACCGGGGTTGAAGGTGAAAAACTGTTTTTT. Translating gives CASSPTGVEGEKLFF.

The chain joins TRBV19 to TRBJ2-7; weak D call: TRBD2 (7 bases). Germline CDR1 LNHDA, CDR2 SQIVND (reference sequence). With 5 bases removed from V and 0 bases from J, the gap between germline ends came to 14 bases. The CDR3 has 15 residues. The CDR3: CASSRGALDSYEQYF. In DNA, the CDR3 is TGTGCCAGTAGTCGGGGGGCACTAGACTCCTACGAGCAGTACTTC.

The CDR3, as DNA: TGTGCCAGCAGTCCTAGCGGGGGCCCCCGGGAGACCCAGTACTTC. Its translation is CASSPSGGPRETQYF. The V and J genes are TRBV2 and TRBJ2-5; 10 bases match TRBD2. The CDR3 length is 15 residues. Germline V gene data show CDR1 as SNHLY and CDR2 as FYNNEI. V was clipped by 5 bases and J by 5 bases; unmatched bases: 8.

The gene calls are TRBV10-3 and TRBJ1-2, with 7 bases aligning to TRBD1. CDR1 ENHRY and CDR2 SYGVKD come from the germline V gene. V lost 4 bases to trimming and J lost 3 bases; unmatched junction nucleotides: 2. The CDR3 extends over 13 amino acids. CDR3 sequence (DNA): TGTGCCATCAGTGTCGACAGGGACTATGGCTACACCTTC. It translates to CAISVDRDYGYTF.

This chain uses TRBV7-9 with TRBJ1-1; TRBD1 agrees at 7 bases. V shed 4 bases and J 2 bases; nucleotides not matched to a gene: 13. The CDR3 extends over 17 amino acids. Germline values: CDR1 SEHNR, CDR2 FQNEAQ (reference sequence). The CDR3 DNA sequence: TGTGCCAGCAGCTATGGGGGTAGGGGGCGAGGAAACACTGAAGCTTTCTTT. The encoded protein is CASSYGGRGRGNTEAFF.

The CDR3 sequence is CASSLAPVTDTQYF. CDR3 DNA sequence: TGTGCCAGCAGCTTAGCTCCGGTCACAGATACGCAGTATTTT. The chain is built from TRBV13 and TRBJ2-3; D remains unclear. The CDR3 is 14 amino acids. Germline CDR1 reads PRHDT; CDR2 reads FYEKMQ (reference sequence). Trimming shortened V by 1 base and J by 2 bases, and 7 bases separated the two germline ends.

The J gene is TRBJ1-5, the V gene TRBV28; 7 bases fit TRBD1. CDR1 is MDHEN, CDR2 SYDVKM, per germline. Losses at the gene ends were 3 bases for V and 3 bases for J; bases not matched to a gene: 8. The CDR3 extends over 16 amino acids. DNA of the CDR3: TGTGCCAGCAGTTTTTTAGGGGGCATCGTCAATCAGCCCCAGCATTTT. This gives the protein CASSFLGGIVNQPQHF.

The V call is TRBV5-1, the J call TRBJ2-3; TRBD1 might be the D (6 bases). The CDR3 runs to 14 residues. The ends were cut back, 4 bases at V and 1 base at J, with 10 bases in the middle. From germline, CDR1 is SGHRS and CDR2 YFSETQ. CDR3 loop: CASSMRQGTDTQYF. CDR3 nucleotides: TGCGCCAGCAGCATGAGACAGGGCACAGATACGCAGTATTTT.

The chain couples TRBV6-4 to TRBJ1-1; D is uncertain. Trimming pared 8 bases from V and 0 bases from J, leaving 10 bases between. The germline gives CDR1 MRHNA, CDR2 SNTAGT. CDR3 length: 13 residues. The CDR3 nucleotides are TGTGCCAGCGGTGTCCAGATGAACACTGAAGCTTTCTTT. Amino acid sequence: CASGVQMNTEAFF.

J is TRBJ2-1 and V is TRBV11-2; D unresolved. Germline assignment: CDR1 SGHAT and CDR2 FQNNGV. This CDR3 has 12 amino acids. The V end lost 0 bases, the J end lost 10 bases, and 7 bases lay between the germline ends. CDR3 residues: CASSLDRREQFF. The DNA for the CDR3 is TGTGCCAGCAGCTTAGACCGCCGGGAGCAGTTCTTC.